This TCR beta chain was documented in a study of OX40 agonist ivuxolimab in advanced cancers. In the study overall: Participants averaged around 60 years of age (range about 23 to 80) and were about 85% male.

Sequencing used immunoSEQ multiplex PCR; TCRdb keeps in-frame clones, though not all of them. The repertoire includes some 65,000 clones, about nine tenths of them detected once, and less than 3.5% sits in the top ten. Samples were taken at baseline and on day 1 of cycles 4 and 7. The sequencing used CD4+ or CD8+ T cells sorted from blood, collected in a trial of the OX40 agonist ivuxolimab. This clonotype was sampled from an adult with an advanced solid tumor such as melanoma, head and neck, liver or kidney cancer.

CDR3 sequence reads: CASSQEERRALHF. Written as DNA, the CDR3 is TGCGCCAGCAGCCAAGAGGAGCGTAGGGCCCTCCACTTT. V and J are TRBV4-1 and TRBJ1-6; D not resolved. Per the germline V gene, CDR1 is MGHRA and CDR2 is YSYEKL. Trimming shortened V by 0 bases and J by 14 bases, and 11 bases separated the two germline ends. The CDR3 length is 13 residues.